Below, 22 T cell receptor beta chains from the same sample are listed, as sequenced in a study of blood T cell repertoires in COVID-19. Generated by immunoSEQ multiplex PCR, the TCRdb table keeps only in-frame clones and is missing some. The data hold around 250,000 clones, with about 80% observed a single time. Input material: peripheral blood. These receptors were taken from a man in his fifties with active or convalescent COVID-19.

The chain has TRBV27 and TRBJ2-3, with 10 bases lining up with TRBD2. This CDR3 is 18 amino acids long. The V and J ends lost 6 bases and 4 bases, in that order; junction bases with no gene match: 16. Germline V gene lookup returns CDR1 MNHEY and CDR2 SMNVEV (reference sequence). Here the CDR3 reads CASSQIGAGGAMADTQYF. In DNA, the CDR3 is TGTGCCAGCAGCCAGATAGGAGCGGGGGGGGCAATGGCAGATACGCAGTATTTT.

This clone was counted once. The J gene is TRBJ2-7, the V gene TRBV4-1; a possible D gene is TRBD1 (6 bases). This CDR3 contains 15 residues. Deletions cut 3 bases from V and 3 bases from J, with 15 bases between. The germline CDR1 and CDR2 sequences are MGHRA and YSYEKL. The CDR3 nucleotides read TGCGCCAGCAGCCAGCCGGGACAATCCCTCTACGAGCAGTACTTC. Its protein is CASSQPGQSLYEQYF.

This clone was seen a handful of times. V usage is TRBV2 and J usage is TRBJ1-1; 8 bases agree with TRBD1. Germline assignment: CDR1 SNHLY and CDR2 FYNNEI. The CDR3 runs 13 residues. The junction had 7 bases not matched to a gene; V was cut back by 9 bases and J by 4 bases. The CDR3 nucleotides are TGTGCCAGGTCGGAACAGGGGGGCACTGAAGCTTTCTTT. This encodes CARSEQGGTEAFF.

This chain uses TRBV18 with TRBJ2-5; 7 nucleotides agree with TRBD1. Germline CDR1 and CDR2: KGHSH and LQKENI. V shed 3 bases, J shed 2 bases, and the junction held 9 bases outside the gene matches. The CDR3 runs 16 residues. Here the CDR3 DNA reads TGTGCCAGCTCACCTCCCGGACAGGTCCGACAAGAGACCCAGTACTTC. Amino acids: CASSPPGQVRQETQYF.

This CDR3 reads CASSFGGQRAFF. CDR3 sequence (DNA): TGTGCCAGCAGTTTCGGTGGACAGAGGGCTTTCTTT. V and J are TRBV12-3 or TRBV12-4 and TRBJ1-1; the D gene is possibly TRBD1 (6 bases). The CDR3 length is 12 residues. Deletions cut 3 bases from V and 11 bases from J, with 13 bases between.

The chain joins TRBV3-1 (or the pseudogene TRBV3-2) to TRBJ2-1; 9 nucleotides line up with TRBD1. Losses at the gene ends were 7 bases for V and 8 bases for J; bases not matched to a gene: 12. Germline CDR1 LGHDT, CDR2 YNNKEL (reference sequence). The CDR3 totals 15 residues. Written as DNA, the CDR3 is TGTGCCAGCAACCCAACAGGGGGCGGATGGGATGAGCAGTTCTTC. This sequence encodes CASNPTGGGWDEQFF.

The chain employs TRBV28 and TRBJ1-2; 9 nucleotides match TRBD1. CDR3 size: 16 residues. Germline V gene lookup returns CDR1 MDHEN and CDR2 SYDVKM. Trimming at V came to 7 bases and at J to 4 bases, leaving 13 bases not matched to a gene. Here the CDR3 DNA reads TGTGCCAGCATCCCCTCGTCGGGACAGGGCGGCTATGGCTACACCTTC. This encodes CASIPSSGQGGYGYTF.

The table lists this clone with a few counts. The V gene is TRBV13, the J gene TRBJ2-5; no definite D call. Looked up from germline, CDR1 is PRHDT and CDR2 is FYEKMQ (reference sequence). V lost 0 bases and J lost 3, with 8 bases in between. This CDR3 spans 14 amino acids. The CDR3 region has the DNA TGTGCCAGCAGCTTAGGACAGACCAAAGAGACCCAGTACTTC. It translates to CASSLGQTKETQYF.

The J gene is TRBJ1-4, the V gene TRBV12-5; 9 bases map to TRBD1. Trimming cost V 3 bases and J 8 bases; bases outside gene matches: 7. The CDR3 extends over 15 amino acids. Germline V gives CDR1 LGHNT, CDR2 FRNRAP. This CDR3 is CASGFAGQGGEKLFF. In nucleotides, the CDR3 is TGTGCTAGTGGTTTCGCGGGACAGGGTGGGGAAAAACTGTTTTTT. Full variable domain (rest looked up from reference TRBV12-5 and TRBJ1-4): DARVTQTPRHKVTEMGQEVTMRCQPILGHNTVFWYRQTMMQGLELLAYFRNRAPLDDSGMPKDRFSAEMPDATLATLKIQPSEPRDSAVYFCASGFAGQGGEKLFFGSGTQLSVL.

CDR3 region: CASSRQGISGANVLTF. The CDR3 nucleotides are TGTGCCAGCAGCCGACAGGGGATCTCTGGGGCCAACGTCCTGACTTTC. J is TRBJ2-6 and V is TRBV3-1 (or the pseudogene TRBV3-2), with 8 bases lining up with TRBD1. Germline values: CDR1 LGHDT, CDR2 YNNKEL (reference sequence). The length of the CDR3 is 16 residues. Unmatched junction bases numbered 2, after V lost 4 bases and J lost 0 bases.

This clone was recorded once. The rearrangement links TRBV19 to TRBJ2-1, with no clear D. V was trimmed by 4 bases and J by 8 bases, leaving 12 bases between them. Germline lookup yields CDR1 LNHDA and CDR2 SQIVND (reference sequence). This CDR3 has 13 residues. CDR3 coding DNA: TGTGCCAGTAGTACAGGTCATTCCGATGAGCAGTTCTTC. This encodes CASSTGHSDEQFF.

This chain uses TRBV4-1 with TRBJ1-1; D is undetermined. This CDR3 has 16 amino acids. Germline V CDR1 and CDR2: MGHRA, YSYEKL. Trimming took 0 bases from V and 5 from J, leaving 16 bases between them. The DNA for the CDR3 is TGCGCCAGCAGCCAAGACGTCGAGAATTATCGGACTGAAGCTTTCTTT. Translated, it gives CASSQDVENYRTEAFF.

The genes are TRBV7-6 and TRBJ1-4; no clear D gene. The CDR3 totals 11 residues. CDR1 is SGHVS and CDR2 is FNYEAQ in the germline V gene. Trimming stripped 3 bases from V and 13 bases from J, with 9 bases between. The CDR3, as DNA: TGTGCCAGCAGCTTGGATGGGCGACTGTTTTTT. Translating it yields CASSLDGRLFF.

The J gene is TRBJ2-3, the V gene TRBV5-1; D gene uncertain. CDR1 is SGHRS, CDR2 YFSETQ, per germline. V lost 0 bases to trimming and J lost 3 bases, with 8 bases between them. The CDR3 contains 14 residues. The CDR3, as DNA: TGCGCCAGCAGCTTGGAGCATAAAACAGATACGCAGTATTTT. This sequence encodes CASSLEHKTDTQYF.

The V call is TRBV4-1, the J call TRBJ2-3; 8 nucleotides match TRBD2. Per the germline V gene, CDR1 is MGHRA and CDR2 is YSYEKL. V trimming: 3 bases; J trimming: 3 bases; junction bases outside the gene matches: 8. The CDR3 spans 16 residues. CDR3 DNA: TGCGCCAGCAGCCAGCCAGCAGGCGGGGGGACAGATACGCAGTATTTT. Translated: CASSQPAGGGTDTQYF.

This chain links TRBV2 with TRBJ2-2, with TRBD2 as a possible D gene (6 bases). V was clipped by 5 bases and J by 8 bases, with 12 bases between them. Germline CDR1 and CDR2: SNHLY and FYNNEI. CDR3 length: 13 amino acids. The CDR3: CASSRTGGGELFF. The DNA for the CDR3 is TGTGCCAGCAGTCGTACCGGGGGAGGGGAGCTGTTTTTT.

The rearrangement uses TRBV10-3 and TRBJ1-6; 7 bases line up with TRBD1. The junction had 4 bases not matched to a gene; V was cut back by 6 bases and J by 5 bases. This CDR3 has 14 amino acids. Looked up from germline, CDR1 is ENHRY and CDR2 is SYGVKD. Here the CDR3 DNA reads TGTGCCATCAGGCCCGGGACAGATAATTCACCCCTCCACTTT. Amino acid sequence: CAIRPGTDNSPLHF.

This clone was detected only a few times. This sequence joins TRBV7-9 and TRBJ2-3; D not resolved. The length of the CDR3 is 15 residues. V was pared by 1 base and J by 5 bases, with 13 bases between. Germline V gene sequence: CDR1 SEHNR, CDR2 FQNEAQ (reference sequence). CDR3 in amino acids: CASSLVRDSRDTQYF. The DNA of the CDR3 is TGTGCCAGCAGCTTAGTCCGAGACTCCAGAGATACGCAGTATTTT.

The gene calls are TRBV6-5 and TRBJ2-2, with D possibly being TRBD2 (6 bases). Germline V CDR1 and CDR2: MNHEY, SVGAGI. This CDR3 has 15 amino acids. Trimming took 7 bases from V and 2 from J, leaving 14 bases between them. As DNA, the CDR3 is TGTGCCAGCATGAGGCGGGGACCTAACACCGGGGAGCTGTTTTTT. Amino acid sequence: CASMRRGPNTGELFF.

V usage is TRBV18 and J usage is TRBJ1-2, with TRBD1 matching 7 bases. The trim removed 3 bases at V and 0 bases at J, leaving 4 bases unmatched. The CDR3 spans 15 residues. CDR1 KGHSH and CDR2 LQKENI come from the germline V gene. The CDR3 bases are TGTGCCAGCTCACCGCCGGGACAGTCTAACTATGGCTACACCTTC. Translating it yields CASSPPGQSNYGYTF.

The chain links TRBV9 to TRBJ2-2, with D perhaps matching TRBD2 (5 bases). Germline assignment: CDR1 SGDLS and CDR2 YYNGEE. This CDR3 has 14 amino acids. The germline V and J ends were trimmed by 0 bases and 6 bases, with 9 bases remaining between them. For the CDR3, the DNA is TGTGCCAGCAGCGTAGTGGGAGCTTCCGGGGAGCTGTTTTTT. Amino acid sequence: CASSVVGASGELFF.

This chain links TRBV7-3 with TRBJ2-1, with 8 bases matching TRBD1. J lost 5 bases, V lost 5 bases, and 5 bases had no gene match. Per germline, CDR1 SGHTA and CDR2 FQGTGA. The CDR3 covers 14 residues. CDR3 loop: CASSPRTGHNEQFF. The CDR3 DNA reads as TGTGCCAGCAGCCCGCGGACAGGGCACAATGAGCAGTTCTTC.